One sample yielded the 7 T cell receptor beta chains listed below, sequenced in a study of cytomegalovirus exposure and HLA in healthy donors. Amplification used 60 Vbeta primers and 13 Jbeta primers. Some clones are missing from TCRdb's copy, which holds only in-frame ones; the method was immunoSEQ multiplex PCR. There are about 120,000 clones in the sample; roughly 70% occur only once, and just under 3% lies in the top ten. The specimen sequenced was PBMCs. These receptors all come from a woman aged 40-49 years in good health and CMV-seropositive.

This rearrangement joins TRBV5-1 to TRBJ2-6, with 8 bases aligning to TRBD1. Trimming took 1 base from V and 2 from J; bases not matched to a gene: 8. The CDR3 consists of 18 residues. Germline values: CDR1 SGHRS, CDR2 YFSETQ. The CDR3 loop is CASSLFPRGRPGANVLTF. The CDR3 region has the DNA TGCGCCAGCAGCTTGTTTCCCAGGGGGCGCCCTGGGGCCAACGTCCTGACTTTC.

V usage is TRBV4-3 and J usage is TRBJ1-1, with TRBD1 as a possible D gene (5 bases). Germline lookup yields CDR1 LGHNA and CDR2 YSLEER. There are 13 residues in the CDR3. V lost 1 base to trimming and J lost 4 bases, with 7 bases between them. This CDR3 reads CASSQAGPTEAFF. The CDR3 DNA sequence: TGCGCCAGCAGCCAAGCAGGGCCCACTGAAGCTTTCTTT.

The sample holds a few counts of this clone. The V gene is TRBV2, the J gene TRBJ1-5; D gene unclear. This CDR3 spans 15 amino acids. Trimming cost V 3 bases and J 3 bases, with 12 bases left between them. Germline CDR1 SNHLY, CDR2 FYNNEI. The CDR3 loop reads CASSDPWQVNQPQHF. In DNA form, the CDR3 reads TGTGCCAGCAGTGACCCCTGGCAAGTCAATCAGCCCCAGCATTTT.

The chain carries TRBV9 and TRBJ2-3, with TRBD2 matching 7 bases. The CDR3 runs 16 residues. Trimming removed 3 bases from V and 0 bases from J; junction bases left unmatched: 7. Germline V gene sequence: CDR1 SGDLS, CDR2 YYNGEE. The CDR3: CASSAREGSSTDTQYF. As DNA, the CDR3 is TGTGCCAGCAGCGCGAGGGAGGGTTCTAGCACAGATACGCAGTATTTT.

Here the CDR3 reads CASSLQGSGANVLTF. The DNA of the CDR3 is TGTGCCAGCAGCCTACAGGGCTCTGGGGCCAACGTCCTGACTTTC. V gene TRBV6-5 combines with J gene TRBJ2-6; a weak D match, TRBD1 (6 bases). Germline-derived CDR1 and CDR2 are MNHEY and SVGAGI. The CDR3 runs 15 residues. The germline V and J ends were trimmed by 6 bases and 0 bases, with 9 bases remaining between them.

This chain connects TRBV11-2 to TRBJ1-4; tentatively, D is TRBD1 (6 bases). Trimming took off 4 bases at V and 10 bases at J, with 19 bases between the two ends. There are 15 residues in the CDR3. Germline values: CDR1 SGHAT, CDR2 FQNNGV. This CDR3 is CASSSQTGYGGKLFF. The CDR3 DNA sequence: TGTGCCAGCAGCTCCCAGACAGGCTACGGCGGAAAACTGTTTTTT.

This clone has only one observation. This chain uses TRBV28 with TRBJ1-2, with a weak D call TRBD1 (5 bases). Germline values: CDR1 MDHEN, CDR2 SYDVKM. The CDR3 spans 17 residues. V was shortened by 2 bases and J by 5 bases, with 21 bases between the two germline ends. CDR3 bases: TGTGCCAGCAGTTTAGCCCAGGGTGATTTATCTCGATATGGCTACACCTTC. As protein: CASSLAQGDLSRYGYTF.